This TCR beta chain was sequenced in a study of long-term antiretroviral therapy in people with HIV. Turning to the study itself: Samples from the earliest time points predate the 2015 immediate-ART recommendation by about a decade. Notes on the study in general: Repertoire dominance by clones expanded before ART was seen at all time points.

Germline V gene lookup returns CDR1 KGHSH and CDR2 LQKENI. This CDR3 comprises 13 residues. Between the trimmed V and J ends, which lost 3 bases and 4 bases, there was a span of 9 bases. HIV-positive participants were all treated in the United States. Investigators performed immunoSEQ version v3.0 at survey level. Profiling relied on immunoSEQ multiplex PCR, and the TCRdb table lists in-frame clones only, not all of them. The repertoire holds 5,500 to 7,000 clones, with 80% to 90% as singletons. Concerning this clone: Its antigen remains unknown.

This clonotype originated in a woman aged 45-65 years with HIV. The chain links TRBV18 to TRBJ2-5; tentative D call: TRBD1 (5 bases). The material was unsorted PBMCs, obtained 3.7 years after starting antiretroviral therapy. The CDR3 nucleotides are TGTGCCAGCTCACCTGGGGCGGCAGAGACCCAGTACTTC. This codes for CASSPGAAETQYF.